This TCR beta chain was found in a study of OX40 agonist ivuxolimab in advanced cancers. As for the study in general: Patients' therapy was ivuxolimab, an antibody that acts as an agonist of OX40 (CD134). Patients received intravenous ivuxolimab every 2 weeks at 0.01 to 10 mg/kg. Patients treated during dose escalation were battling hepatocellular carcinoma, melanoma, renal cell or head and neck cancer.

This CDR3 comprises 15 residues. Trimming pared 2 bases from V and 3 bases from J, leaving 9 bases between. Germline V gene data show CDR1 as SGHRS and CDR2 as YFSETQ. Whole-study findings and limits: Dose levels from 0.1 to 3.0 mg/kg saw CD4+ and CD8+ blood T cells expand clonally by week 6.

For this clone: No antigen is known for it.

The assay was immunoSEQ multiplex PCR, and TCRdb's table has in-frame clones only and misses some. The sample has some 66,000 clones, roughly 84% seen once. This TCR came from an adult with an advanced solid tumor such as melanoma, head and neck, liver or kidney cancer. The input for sequencing was CD4+ or CD8+ T cells sorted from blood, taken in a trial of the OX40 agonist ivuxolimab. The chain links TRBV5-1 to TRBJ1-6; D may be TRBD1 (6 bases). The CDR3 protein is CASSLQGLYNSPLHF. The CDR3 region has the DNA TGCGCCAGCAGCTTACAGGGACTCTATAATTCACCCCTCCACTTT.